Listed below are T cell receptor beta chains from one sample, sequenced in a study of shared clonotypes between healthy human individuals. TCRdb keeps only in-frame clones here, not all; method: immunoSEQ multiplex PCR. The sample contains 730,000 or so clones, roughly 78% of which appear only once. The material sequenced was memory CD4+ T cells sorted from blood. These receptor sequences come from a woman between 25 and 40 years old in good health. CDR3s include the opening cysteine and the closing phenylalanine or tryptophan. Fields, in order: J gene, clone size, V gene, D gene, CDR3 protein, CDR3 DNA. The D gene is left open where the match is weak. Some rows have no size entry. The others give once, few or many, or a class for an expanded clone.

TRBJ1-2,few,TRBV27,TRBD1,CASSSTGGGYTF,TGTGCCAGCAGTTCTACAGGGGGGGGCTACACCTTC
TRBJ2-7,NA,TRBV10-2,NA,CASSPAEEVYAYEQYF,TGCGCCAGCAGTCCCGCCGAGGAGGTGTACGCCTACGAGCAGTACTTC
TRBJ2-7,NA,TRBV6-1,NA,CATRDTRSYEQYF,TGTGCCACCAGGGACACCCGCTCCTACGAGCAGTACTTC
TRBJ2-2,NA,TRBV2,TRBD1,CASRTQGANTGELFF,TGTGCCAGCAGAACCCAGGGGGCGAACACCGGGGAGCTGTTTTTT
TRBJ2-6,few,TRBV28,NA,CASTTFISGANVLTF,TGTGCCAGTACGACGTTCATCTCTGGGGCCAACGTCCTGACTTTC
TRBJ1-1,NA,TRBV7-2,NA,CASSLGQRNTEAFF,TGTGCCAGCAGCTTAGGGCAGCGGAACACTGAAGCTTTCTTT
TRBJ1-1,NA,TRBV5-1,NA,CASSSHGQLNTEAFF,TGCGCCAGCAGCAGCCACGGACAGCTAAACACTGAAGCTTTCTTT
TRBJ1-2,NA,TRBV18,TRBD1,CASSPGTGPRYGYTF,TGTGCCAGCTCACCAGGGACAGGGCCACGCTATGGCTACACCTTC
TRBJ2-7,NA,TRBV5-1,TRBD1,CASSLFDRDSYEQYF,TGCGCCAGCAGCCTATTTGACAGGGACTCCTACGAGCAGTACTTC
TRBJ1-4,NA,TRBV5-4,NA,CASSFHSNEKLFF,TGTGCCAGCAGCTTCCACAGTAATGAAAAACTGTTTTTT
TRBJ2-1,NA,TRBV7-7,TRBD2,CASSSGTSGRGEQFF,TGTGCCAGCAGCTCCGGGACTAGCGGGAGGGGCGAGCAGTTCTTC
TRBJ2-1,NA,TRBV4-1,TRBD2,CASKLAGGSSYNEQFF,TGCGCCAGCAAACTAGCGGGAGGTTCCTCCTACAATGAGCAGTTCTTC
TRBJ2-7,NA,TRBV21-1,NA,CASSLPVGSGAARTEQYF,NA
TRBJ2-7,NA,TRBV5-1,NA,CASSLVPGSGGYEQYF,TGCGCCAGCAGCTTGGTTCCGGGATCAGGAGGCTACGAGCAGTACTTC
TRBJ2-3,NA,TRBV6-5,TRBD2,CASSYQLAGVSYF,TGTGCCAGCAGTTATCAACTAGCGGGAGTGTCATATTTT
TRBJ1-2,once,TRBV11-2,NA,CASRLTPGTNDGYTF,TGTGCCAGCAGGTTAACTCCCGGGACTAATGATGGCTACACCTTC
TRBJ1-5,once,TRBV6-6,NA,CASSYGGHQPQHF,TGTGCCAGCAGTTACGGAGGGCATCAGCCCCAGCATTTT
TRBJ2-3,NA,TRBV25-1,NA,CASRRSGEPDTQYF,TGTGCCAGCAGGAGGTCGGGAGAGCCAGATACGCAGTATTTT
TRBJ1-2,NA,TRBV28,NA,CASSTTAAGDYGYTF,TGTGCCAGCAGCACCACCGCTGCAGGGGACTATGGCTACACCTTC
TRBJ1-5,few,TRBV2,NA,CASSTNSGNQPQHF,TGTGCCAGCAGTACCAACTCGGGGAATCAGCCCCAGCATTTT
TRBJ1-5,NA,TRBV18,NA,CASSPQGTPQGQPQHF,TGTGCCAGCTCACCGCAAGGGACACCCCAGGGACAGCCCCAGCATTTT
TRBJ2-7,many,TRBV6-1,TRBD2,CASSEGFWGRSGRTYEQYF,TGTGCCAGCAGTGAAGGATTCTGGGGCCGGAGCGGGAGGACCTACGAGCAGTACTTC
TRBJ1-1,few,TRBV6-5,NA,CASSSLGAYTEAFF,TGTGCCAGCAGTTCGTTGGGGGCTTACACTGAAGCTTTCTTT
TRBJ2-1,NA,TRBV11-2,NA,CASTYKSSYNEQFF,TGTGCCAGCACCTACAAGAGCTCCTACAATGAGCAGTTCTTC
TRBJ2-5,NA,TRBV15,NA,CATSTGLAGETQYF,TGTGCCACCAGCACAGGTCTGGCCGGGGAGACCCAGTACTTC
TRBJ1-2,NA,TRBV5-1,TRBD1,CASSQETGGGGYTF,TGCGCCAGCAGCCAAGAGACAGGGGGAGGAGGCTACACCTTC
TRBJ1-5,NA,TRBV5-1,NA,CASSSTGINQPQHF,TGCGCCAGCAGCTCCACAGGGATCAATCAGCCCCAGCATTTT
TRBJ1-5,few,TRBV2,NA,CASTDQDQPQHF,TGTGCCAGCACTGATCAGGATCAGCCCCAGCATTTT
TRBJ1-1,once,TRBV5-1,TRBD1,CASSSGTGGVEAFF,TGCGCCAGCAGCTCCGGGACAGGGGGTGTTGAAGCTTTCTTT
TRBJ1-4,NA,TRBV30,NA,CAWSPPGGGSGEKLFF,TGTGCCTGGAGTCCCCCCGGTGGGGGGTCAGGTGAAAAACTGTTTTTT
TRBJ2-2,NA,TRBV5-1,NA,CASSLPGSGTGELFF,TGCGCCAGCAGCTTGCCCGGGAGCGGCACCGGGGAGCTGTTTTTT
TRBJ2-7,NA,TRBV5-1,NA,CASSLSGLGGYEQYF,TGCGCCAGCAGCTTGAGTGGCTTAGGGGGGTACGAGCAGTACTTC
TRBJ1-4,NA,TRBV27,NA,CASSIGFHNEKLFF,TGTGCCAGCAGTATCGGGTTCCATAATGAAAAACTGTTTTTT
TRBJ1-2,NA,TRBV9,NA,CASSAQQGNYGYTF,TGTGCCAGCAGCGCTCAACAGGGTAACTATGGCTACACCTTC
TRBJ2-6,once,TRBV5-1,NA,CASSQDPGANVLTF,TGCGCCAGCAGCCAAGACCCTGGGGCCAACGTCCTGACTTTC
TRBJ2-4,NA,TRBV7-9,TRBD1,CASRSDRGTKNIQYF,TGTGCCAGCAGATCCGACAGGGGAACCAAAAACATTCAGTACTTC
TRBJ2-1,few,TRBV5-1,NA,CASSLDQGGYNEQFF,TGCGCCAGCAGCTTGGATCAGGGTGGGTACAATGAGCAGTTCTTC
TRBJ1-5,once,TRBV28,NA,CASSLLGRGLGQPQHF,TGTGCCAGCAGTTTACTCGGTCGGGGGCTGGGGCAGCCCCAGCATTTT
TRBJ2-5,NA,TRBV7-2,TRBD2,CASSLRLAGEWETQYF,TGTGCCAGCAGTTTACGACTAGCGGGAGAATGGGAGACCCAGTACTTC
TRBJ1-5,NA,TRBV2,NA,CASNIQGVFEQPQHF,TGTGCCAGCAATATTCAGGGTGTCTTTGAGCAGCCCCAGCATTTT
TRBJ2-4,NA,TRBV6-5,TRBD2,CASSGRVGIQYF,TGTGCCAGCTCAGGGAGGGTTGGCATTCAGTACTTC